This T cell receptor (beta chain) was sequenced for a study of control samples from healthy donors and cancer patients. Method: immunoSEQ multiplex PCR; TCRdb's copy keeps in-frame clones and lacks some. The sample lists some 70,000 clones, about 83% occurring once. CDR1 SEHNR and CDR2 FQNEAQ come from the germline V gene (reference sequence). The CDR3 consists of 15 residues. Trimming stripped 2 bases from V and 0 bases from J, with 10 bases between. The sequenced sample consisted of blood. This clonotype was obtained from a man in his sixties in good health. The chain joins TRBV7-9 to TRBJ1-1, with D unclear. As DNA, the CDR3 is TGTGCCAGCAGCTTAACCCCCGATCTGAACACTGAAGCTTTCTTT. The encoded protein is CASSLTPDLNTEAFF.